These 5 T cell receptor beta chains were all obtained from the same sample, sequenced in a study of radiotherapy plus CTLA-4 blockade in lung cancer. Data came from immunoSEQ multiplex PCR; TCRdb stores just in-frame clones and leaves some out. The repertoire holds over 70,000 clones, with 70% to 90% as singletons. The sequenced sample was peripheral blood, obtained from a patient treated with radiotherapy plus ipilimumab. The receptors here all came from a human donor with non-small cell lung cancer who had a partial response to radiotherapy plus ipilimumab.

V gene TRBV4-3 combines with J gene TRBJ1-2, with D tentatively TRBD1 (6 bases). Per germline, CDR1 LGHNA and CDR2 YSLEER. This CDR3 is built from 16 residues. V was shortened by 7 bases and J by 4 bases, with 22 bases between the two germline ends. This chain's CDR3 is CASNPTLETGRYGYTF. CDR3 in DNA: TGCGCCAGCAATCCAACCCTAGAGACAGGACGCTATGGCTACACCTTC.

This clone has only one observation. The chain uses TRBV10-3 and TRBJ2-5; D uncertain. V was clipped by 4 bases and J by 0 bases, with 9 bases between them. Germline V gives CDR1 ENHRY, CDR2 SYGVKD. The CDR3 length is 14 residues. CDR3 protein: CAISVDSYQETQYF. In nucleotides, the CDR3 is TGTGCCATCAGTGTTGACTCTTACCAAGAGACCCAGTACTTC.

The chain has TRBV19 and TRBJ2-7; D is ambiguous. CDR3 length: 16 residues. Between the trimmed V and J ends, which lost 3 bases and 0 bases, there was a span of 15 bases. Germline V gene data show CDR1 as LNHDA and CDR2 as SQIVND (reference sequence). In nucleotides, the CDR3 is TGTGCCAGTAGTATTCGGCAGACACATAGCTCCTACGAGCAGTACTTC. It yields the protein CASSIRQTHSSYEQYF. The full variable domain, its missing parts supplied by reference TRBV19 and TRBJ2-7, is DGGITQSPKYLFRKEGQNVTLSCEQNLNHDAMYWYRQDPGQGLRLIYYSQIVNDFQKGDIAEGYSVSREKKESFPLTVTSAQKNPTAFYLCASSIRQTHSSYEQYFGPGTRLTVT.

Only one count was recorded for this clone. The rearrangement uses TRBV7-3 and TRBJ1-1; no clear D. Germline V gene data show CDR1 as SGHTA and CDR2 as FQGTGA. Trimming pared 0 bases from V and 8 bases from J, leaving 10 bases between. This CDR3 is built from 13 residues. CDR3: CASSLTQNGEAFF. The CDR3 nucleotides read TGTGCCAGCAGCTTAACTCAAAACGGGGAAGCTTTCTTT. Full variable domain (remainder filled in from reference TRBV7-3 and TRBJ1-1): GAGVSQTPSNKVTEKGKYVELRCDPISGHTALYWYRQSLGQGPEFLIYFQGTGAADDSGLPNDRFFAVRPEGSVSTLKIQRTERGDSAVYLCASSLTQNGEAFFGQGTRLTVV.

J is TRBJ2-7 and V is TRBV2; 7 nucleotides match TRBD2. V lost 4 bases and J lost 7; bases outside the gene matches: 10. The CDR3 totals 14 residues. CDR1 SNHLY and CDR2 FYNNEI come from the germline V gene. The DNA for the CDR3 is TGTGCCAGCAGTGTGCAGACGACCGGGGGGGAGCAGTACTTC. Amino acids: CASSVQTTGGEQYF.